The 30 T cell receptor beta chains below all came from one sample that was sequenced in a study of cytomegalovirus exposure and HLA in healthy donors. The study ran its PCR with 60 Vbeta and 13 Jbeta primers. Only in-frame clones appear in the TCRdb table, and some are missing; sequencing was by immunoSEQ multiplex PCR. The specimen's table records more than 95,000 clones. The sequenced sample consisted of PBMCs. These receptors were taken from a man in his forties or fifties in good health and CMV-seronegative.

The V call is TRBV5-6, the J call TRBJ2-5; no reliable D call. CDR3 length: 14 amino acids. Germline V gene lookup returns CDR1 SGHDT and CDR2 YYEEEE. V was pared by 1 base and J by 5 bases, with 12 bases between. In nucleotides, the CDR3 is TGTGCCAGCAGCTTGTTTCGGGTTGTGGAGACCCAGTACTTC. Translating gives CASSLFRVVETQYF.

The chain employs TRBV11-3 and TRBJ1-1, with a weak D call TRBD1 (5 bases). Looked up from germline, CDR1 is SGHNT and CDR2 is YENEEA. Deletions cut 1 base from V and 7 bases from J, with 10 bases between. The CDR3 runs to 13 residues. The chain's CDR3 is CASSLGSGLEAFF. The CDR3 DNA follows: TGTGCCAGCAGCTTAGGATCAGGGCTTGAAGCTTTCTTT.

The chain couples TRBV7-6 to TRBJ2-3; tentative D call: TRBD1 (6 bases). The CDR3 is made up of 15 amino acids. The germline CDR1 and CDR2 sequences are SGHVS and FNYEAQ. V lost 5 bases to trimming and J lost 1 base, with 13 bases between them. CDR3 sequence: CASSTWGQGTDTQYF. DNA of the CDR3: TGTGCCAGCAGCACGTGGGGGCAGGGCACAGATACGCAGTATTTT.

This chain connects TRBV2 to TRBJ1-6; possible D gene TRBD1, 5 bases. From germline, CDR1 is SNHLY and CDR2 FYNNEI. The CDR3 is 16 amino acids. V was shortened by 2 bases and J by 1 base, with 9 bases between the two germline ends. Here the CDR3 reads CASSEPGGSYNSPLHF. In DNA, the CDR3 is TGTGCCAGCAGTGAACCCGGGGGTTCCTATAATTCACCCCTCCACTTT.

This chain joins TRBV6-5 and TRBJ2-7; TRBD2 aligns across 7 bases. There are 15 residues in the CDR3. Looked up from germline, CDR1 is MNHEY and CDR2 is SVGAGI. Trimming removed 2 bases from V and 3 bases from J; junction bases left unmatched: 7. This chain's CDR3 is CASSYPRGGSYEQYF. The CDR3 DNA is TGTGCCAGCAGTTACCCACGGGGCGGGAGCTACGAGCAGTACTTC.

The chain recombines TRBV11-3 with TRBJ1-1, with D possibly being TRBD1 (6 bases). In germline, CDR1 is SGHNT, CDR2 YENEEA. Trimming stripped 0 bases from V and 7 bases from J, with 12 bases between. The CDR3 runs 14 residues. The CDR3 region is CASSLDPDSNEAFF. For the CDR3, the DNA is TGTGCCAGCAGCTTAGATCCGGACAGTAATGAAGCTTTCTTT.

The chain combines TRBV5-6 with TRBJ2-5; possibly TRBD1 for D (6 bases). The CDR3 extends over 15 amino acids. In germline, CDR1 is SGHDT, CDR2 YYEEEE. Trimming removed 2 bases from V and 5 bases from J, with 16 bases in between. The CDR3 bases are TGTGCCAGCAGCTTCCTAGGGTCAGGGGATGAGACCCAGTACTTC. This gives the protein CASSFLGSGDETQYF.

The genes are TRBV10-2 and TRBJ2-5; D uncertain. The CDR3 runs 12 residues. Trimming took off 7 bases at V and 4 bases at J, with 10 bases between the two ends. The germline V gene encodes CDR1 WSHSY and CDR2 SAAADI. CDR3 loop: CASTLPSETQYF. DNA of the CDR3: TGCGCCAGCACCCTCCCTTCAGAGACCCAGTACTTC.

V usage is TRBV4-2 and J usage is TRBJ2-1; D remains unclear. The CDR3 is 12 residues long. CDR1 and CDR2 (germline): LGHNA, YNFKEQ. Trimming removed 2 bases at V and 8 bases at J, with 7 bases between. The DNA of the CDR3 is TGTGCCAGCAGCCAACCCTTCGATGAGCAGTTCTTC. It specifies CASSQPFDEQFF.

V gene TRBV28 combines with J gene TRBJ2-1; 8 bases are shared with TRBD2. The CDR3 totals 14 residues. The V gene's germline CDR1 is MDHEN and CDR2 SYDVKM. V gave up 5 bases and J gave up 10 bases; unmatched junction bases: 10. The CDR3 DNA reads TGTGCCAGCAGTCTCCCCCCAATAGCGGGAGAGCAGTTCTTC. Translated, it gives CASSLPPIAGEQFF.

The chain joins TRBV2 to TRBJ1-2, with 8 bases that match TRBD1. Germline V gene lookup returns CDR1 SNHLY and CDR2 FYNNEI. V lost 3 bases to trimming and J lost 7 bases; unmatched junction nucleotides: 7. This CDR3 contains 14 residues. CDR3 amino acids: CASSEQGAFVGYTF. CDR3 coding DNA: TGTGCCAGCAGTGAGCAGGGGGCATTCGTTGGCTACACCTTC.

The chain couples TRBV19 to TRBJ2-7; 9 bases are shared with TRBD2. The V gene end was trimmed by 1 base and the J gene end by 13 bases; junction bases not matched to a gene: 14. This CDR3 region has 15 residues. The germline gives CDR1 LNHDA, CDR2 SQIVND (reference sequence). The CDR3 nucleotides are TGTGCCAGTAGTATAGGTGTCGCTAGCGGGATGTCGCAATACTTC. It codes for CASSIGVASGMSQYF.

Remarks on this clone: Other DNA sequences within the sample encode an identical CDR3. This chain uses TRBV6-5 with TRBJ1-2, with TRBD1 as a possible D gene (5 bases). CDR1 and CDR2 from the germline V gene are MNHEY and SVGAGI. V was trimmed by 0 bases and J by 2 bases, leaving 7 bases between them. This CDR3 is 14 amino acids long. The CDR3 loop is CASSYSAGNYGYTF. For the CDR3, the DNA is TGTGCCAGCAGTTACTCGGCAGGGAACTATGGCTACACCTTC.

The chain employs TRBV6-5 and TRBJ2-2; 9 bases match TRBD1. The CDR3 runs to 16 residues. Germline-derived CDR1 and CDR2 are MNHEY and SVGAGI. The V and J ends lost 0 bases and 6 bases, in that order; junction bases with no gene match: 5. CDR3 sequence (DNA): TGTGCCAGCAGTTACTCTGGGACAGGGTCCCCCGGGGAGCTGTTTTTT. It is translated as CASSYSGTGSPGELFF.

The CDR3 DNA follows: TGTGCCAGCAGCTCCTCGACAGGGGGAGCCTACGAGCAGTACTTC. Its translation is CASSSSTGGAYEQYF. This sequence joins TRBV7-6 and TRBJ2-7, with 9 bases lining up with TRBD1. CDR1 SGHVS and CDR2 FNYEAQ come from the germline V gene. This CDR3 has 15 residues. The J segment lost 2 bases and the V segment lost 4 bases, leaving 6 bases of the junction unmatched.

Regarding this clone: A read error may produce the germline difference seen at one junction end. V gene TRBV6-1 combines with J gene TRBJ1-4, with D hard to call. Germline V gives CDR1 MNHNS, CDR2 SASEGT. The CDR3 is made up of 12 amino acids. DNA for the CDR3: TGTGCCAGCAGTGAAGTTGGGCAGAACCCTTCTTTT. Translating gives CASSEVGQNPSF.

CDR3 residues: CASSPPGTEKSGQYF. As DNA, the CDR3 is TGCGCCAGCAGCCCGCCTGGGACAGAGAAATCGGGGCAGTACTTC. This sequence joins TRBV5-1 and TRBJ2-7; 7 nucleotides agree with TRBD1. Trimming cost V 4 bases and J 9 bases; bases outside gene matches: 16. Germline assignment: CDR1 SGHRS and CDR2 YFSETQ. This CDR3 is 15 amino acids long.

About this clone itself: Its ends do not fully match the called genes, so a read error is possible. Other DNA sequences in the sample encode the same CDR3. The chain employs TRBV6-6 and TRBJ2-5, with 8 bases matching TRBD1. There are 16 residues in the CDR3. Germline V gene lookup returns CDR1 MNHNY and CDR2 SVGAGI (reference sequence). In DNA form, the CDR3 reads TGCGCCAGCAGTATAAGCGGACAGGGTTTCCAAGAGACCCAGTACTTC. Amino acid sequence: CASSISGQGFQETQYF.

The V and J genes are TRBV29-1 and TRBJ2-3; a weak D match, TRBD1 (6 bases). The CDR3 is made up of 13 amino acids. The germline V and J ends were trimmed by 3 bases and 4 bases, with 11 bases remaining between them. The germline gives CDR1 SQVTM, CDR2 ANQGSEA. CDR3 protein: CSVDITGSDTQYF. The CDR3 region has the DNA TGCAGCGTTGATATTACAGGGTCAGATACGCAGTATTTT.

The J gene is TRBJ2-2, the V gene TRBV4-2; 9 nucleotides align to TRBD2. Trimming at V came to 1 base and at J to 1 base, leaving 4 bases not matched to a gene. In germline, CDR1 is LGHNA, CDR2 YNFKEQ. The CDR3 consists of 17 residues. Here the CDR3 DNA reads TGTGCCAGCAGCCAAGGACTAGCGGCCCAGAACACCGGGGAGCTGTTTTTT. This codes for CASSQGLAAQNTGELFF.

V usage is TRBV5-1 and J usage is TRBJ2-3; 9 nucleotides agree with TRBD1. This CDR3 contains 14 residues. J lost 12 bases, V lost 4 bases, and 12 bases had no gene match. The germline gives CDR1 SGHRS, CDR2 YFSETQ. CDR3 region: CASSTATGGMTQYF. The CDR3 DNA follows: TGCGCCAGCAGCACTGCGACAGGGGGGATGACACAGTATTTT.

This sequence joins TRBV5-1 and TRBJ1-1; TRBD1 aligns across 9 bases. Germline loops: CDR1 SGHRS, CDR2 YFSETQ. V was pared by 0 bases and J by 5 bases, with 2 bases of the junction left unmatched. The CDR3 consists of 14 residues. The CDR3 DNA reads as TGCGCCAGCAGCTTGGGACAGGGGGGGACTGAAGCTTTCTTT. It is translated as CASSLGQGGTEAFF.

V is TRBV7-9 and J is TRBJ2-7, with a weak D call TRBD2 (5 bases). CDR3 size: 14 residues. V was clipped by 1 base and J by 0 bases, with 7 bases between them. Germline V gives CDR1 SEHNR, CDR2 FQNEAQ (reference sequence). In DNA form, the CDR3 reads TGTGCCAGCAGCTTAGGACGGGACTCCTACGAGCAGTACTTC. Its translation: CASSLGRDSYEQYF.

The V gene is TRBV19, the J gene TRBJ2-7; D is unclear. Germline CDR1 and CDR2: LNHDA and SQIVND (reference sequence). Trimming stripped 4 bases from V and 3 bases from J, with 13 bases between. The CDR3 totals 14 residues. CDR3 amino acids: CASSRSGLLYEQYF. CDR3 bases: TGTGCCAGTAGTAGGTCCGGTCTCCTCTACGAGCAGTACTTC.

The chain recombines TRBV6-5 with TRBJ1-2; 7 nucleotides align to TRBD1. The V gene end was trimmed by 9 bases and the J gene end by 7 bases; junction bases not matched to a gene: 5. Germline V gene data show CDR1 as MNHEY and CDR2 as SVGAGI. This CDR3 is built from 11 residues. CDR3 DNA sequence: TGTGCCAGTCGGGGACAGCGTGGCTACACCTTC. Translation: CASRGQRGYTF.

The V call is TRBV25-1, the J call TRBJ2-1; 16 bases agree with TRBD2. CDR3 size: 17 residues. J lost 9 bases, V lost 3 bases, and 8 bases had no gene match. The germline CDR1 and CDR2 sequences are MGHDK and SYGVNS. The CDR3 spells CASSDPGLAGGPGEQFF. The CDR3, as DNA: TGTGCCAGCAGTGATCCGGGACTAGCGGGAGGGCCAGGTGAGCAGTTCTTC.

The chain combines TRBV10-2 with TRBJ1-2; the D gene is possibly TRBD1 (6 bases). Germline CDR1 is WSHSY and CDR2 is SAAADI. This CDR3 is built from 16 residues. The V end lost 3 bases, the J end lost 6 bases, and 20 bases lay between the germline ends. DNA for the CDR3: TGCGCCAGCAGTGAATGGGTCGTATGGTCAGGGGATGGCTACACCTTC. Translated, it gives CASSEWVVWSGDGYTF.

The rearrangement links TRBV2 to TRBJ2-7, with a weak D call TRBD1 (5 bases). The germline CDR1 and CDR2 sequences are SNHLY and FYNNEI. V lost 3 bases, J lost 8 bases, and 14 bases lay in between. This CDR3 spans 13 amino acids. The CDR3 sequence is CASSDRGRPQQYF. The CDR3, as DNA: TGTGCCAGCAGTGATAGGGGCAGACCGCAGCAGTACTTC.

V is TRBV30 and J is TRBJ1-4, with D possibly being TRBD1 (5 bases). The CDR3 runs to 17 residues. V dropped 2 bases and J dropped 3 bases, with 19 bases sitting between them. Germline V gives CDR1 GTSNPN, CDR2 SVGIG (reference sequence). The CDR3 region is CAWSPGDTNGPNEKLFF. DNA of the CDR3: TGTGCCTGGAGTCCGGGGGATACGAACGGTCCTAATGAAAAACTGTTTTTT.

The V and J genes are TRBV2 and TRBJ2-7; TRBD1 aligns across 7 bases. CDR3 length equals 14 residues. CDR1 and CDR2 from the germline V gene are SNHLY and FYNNEI. The junction had 6 bases not matched to a gene; V was cut back by 3 bases and J by 4 bases. CDR3 in amino acids: CASSEGRGQYEQYF. The CDR3 nucleotides read TGTGCCAGCAGTGAGGGAAGGGGACAGTACGAGCAGTACTTC.